This T cell receptor (beta chain) was recovered during a study of naive and memory T cell subsets (dated by TCRdb to the late 2010s). Regarding the research as a whole: Sorted naive and memory T cell subsets from peripheral blood were analyzed in the study using a UMI-based, open-source pipeline for TCR alpha and beta sequencing. The functional CMV T cell responses agreed completely with IgG serology results. RNA was DNase-treated and reverse transcribed with TCR constant-region primers, mostly using SuperScript III.

Libraries were prepared through UMI-ligation and nested PCR. The beta constant-region primer consisted of an equimolar mixture of two oligonucleotides that together covered TRBC1 and TRBC2. Four rounds of PCR were used to amplify ligated cDNA, with nested alpha and beta constant-region primers being used together with the SP2 primer. T4 RNA ligase 1 ligated a single-stranded oligonucleotide carrying the SP2 primer and a 12-nucleotide UMI to the cDNA 3' end. Incubation of the ligation reaction lasted roughly 20-24 hours at 16 degrees C. PCR2 was usually performed as a SYBR Green qPCR and halted at a preset threshold so that over-amplification would not occur. Agencourt AMPure XP magnetic beads were used for all purifications after the first. Library amounts were measured by Qubit and library quality was assessed on a TapeStation, where the main peak was expected at around 650 bp. The pooled libraries were sequenced on an Illumina MiSeq using v2 2x251 paired-end kits, which usually yielded roughly 0.85-2.3 million reads per sample. Each sample library was pooled at approximately 4 nM, and about 5-7% PhiX was included to improve cluster recognition. Turning to the authors' computational methods: FASTQ reads processed by Demultiplexor were assigned V and J genes by Decombinator through tag matching that tolerated a single base-pair mismatch. UMIs were used by Collapsinator to correct both sequencing errors and frequency errors arising from PCR heterogeneity. TCRs were translated and CDR3s were extracted from the conserved cysteine to the FGXG phenylalanine by CDR3Translator, with non-productive sequences being flagged. Repertoires were subsampled to equal numbers of UMI-defined TCRs before Gini, Shannon entropy and inverse Simpson indices were calculated. Within the linear range, a power law was fitted by maximum likelihood to the distributions of clonotype abundance. Similar UMI counts, unique TCR numbers and clonal distributions were obtained with the pipeline and with MIGEC on one naive CD8 sample. The repertoires were searched for about 7,000 CMV-associated CDR3 sequences that had been compiled from VDJdb and a published dataset. TCRdb ran its own pipeline on the public reads, namely fastp trimming at Q25 and MiXCR clone calling, and kept in-frame beta chains. Rows with a matching CDR3 protein are joined into one entry that keeps the most common DNA and genes. None of the V and J calls come from the authors' own analysis; TCRdb made them. The sample profile shows roughly 130,000 distinct CDR3 sequences; roughly 36% of them were found once. The ten largest clones take up approximately 0.88% of the sample.

From the second PCR step onward, the TCR alpha chain libraries and the TCR beta chain libraries were amplified separately. CMV status of each donor was established by measuring IFNgamma production from CD4+ T cells after fresh PBMCs were stimulated overnight with CMV viral lysate. CD4 T cells were positively selected using Miltenyi beads, after which CD8 T cells were positively selected from the CD4-negative fraction. After staining for CD3, CD4, CD8, CD45RA, CD27 and a live/dead dye, cells were sorted on a BD Aria II into four subsets based on CD45RA and CD27. Blood was obtained from three healthy volunteers, and the blood from each volunteer was fractionated into CD4 and CD8 T cells and subsequently into four differentiation subsets. Around 130 ml of peripheral blood was taken from each donor, and PBMC were separated by density-gradient centrifugation on Ficoll-Paque PLUS. The sorted cells were lysed in RLT buffer, after which RNA was extracted using a Qiagen RNeasy kit and kept at -80 degrees C.

This clonotype was recorded at least ten times. Its antigen has not been determined. Per-base quality was not reported, and no clone a single base away is much larger than it. The CDR3 runs 13 residues from the cysteine to the phenylalanine. This entry keeps only the CDR3 DNA: 39 bases, framed from base 1. V is trimmed back by 8 bases and J by 1 base, and the junction contains 0 bases that no gene match accounts for. CDR1 MDHEN and CDR2 SYDVKM are derived from the germline V gene. What the research found in general, with its limitations: No ground truth was available to validate the repertoire findings for the naive and memory subsets. Clonotypes were defined as single alpha or beta chain sequences, not paired alpha/beta receptors. RNA-based TCR counts may be affected by expression changes linked to T cell activation and differentiation. A power law was followed by TCR abundance, with an exponent that differed between naive and memory subsets but was consistent across the three individuals. In both CD4 and CD8 cells, a rise in Gini index and a fall in Shannon and inverse Simpson diversity were observed from naive through CM, EM and EMRA. After error correction, over 95% of naive TCR sequences appeared only once, giving much steeper abundance distributions than memory subsets.

The receptor was derived from a human donor in good health. The V and J genes are TRBV28 and TRBJ2-3; TRBD1 lines up with 10 middle nucleotides. The specimen sequenced was central memory CD4+ T cells from blood. The cell subset or site label on this specimen signifies: central memory, CD45RA- CD27+. The nucleotides read TGTGCCAGCGGGACAGGGGGCACAGATACGCAGTATTTT. Translation gives CASGTGGTDTQYF.